Listed here are 16 T cell receptor beta chains from one sample, sequenced in a study of low-dose radiotherapy and immunotherapy resistance in tumors (dated by TCRdb to 2022 to 2024). First-strand cDNA was synthesized with Superscript III and a set of TRAV- and TRBV-specific primers, covering both TCRalpha and TCRbeta chains. TCRs were amplified for about 20 PCR cycles with Phusion, using a constant-region primer paired with the adapter attached to the V primers. The raw public reads went through TCRdb reprocessing: fastp at Q25, MiXCR clone calling, in-frame beta chains kept. Identical CDR3 proteins give one entry, which carries the most common genes and DNA. Here the sample has about 20,000 distinct CDR3 sequences; 74% occur a single time. The ten largest clones add up to 10% to 12% of the sample. The receptors originated from a human donor with advanced metastatic prostate, ovarian, gallbladder or colorectal cancer (not recorded which). This table probably holds off-target reads from a library built for another chain.

The chain joins TRBV6-2 or TRBV6-3 to TRBJ2-1, with D maybe TRBD2 (6 bases). V was pared by 0 bases and J by 2 bases, with 11 bases between. This CDR3 contains 16 residues. CDR1 and CDR2 (germline): MNHEY, SVGEGT. CDR3 sequence: CASSYSGRTAYNEQFF. CDR3 sequence (DNA): TGTGCCAGCAGTTACTCCGGGAGAACGGCCTACAATGAGCAGTTCTTC.

Turning to this clonotype: The junction departs from germline at one end; a sequencing error may be responsible. This chain links TRBV5-3 with TRBJ2-5; D could derive from TRBD1 or TRBD2 (5 bases each). TRBV5-3 is noted as an ORF with a role that remains uncertain. The CDR3 runs 15 residues. For the CDR3, the DNA is TGTGCCAGCAGCTTATTGCCGGGGCGAGGAGAGACCCAGTACTTC. Translation: CASSLLPGRGETQYF.

This clonotype showed up just a few times. The gene calls are TRBV24-1 and TRBJ2-1; D is unresolved. V shed 4 bases and J shed 2 bases, with 14 bases lying between them. Germline V lookup: CDR1 KGHDR, CDR2 SFDVKD. This CDR3 comprises 16 residues. The CDR3 region has the DNA TGTGCCACCAGTGAGTCAACGTGGCAAACCTACAATGAGCAGTTCTTC. Amino acids: CATSESTWQTYNEQFF.

The chain employs TRBV28 and TRBJ1-1, with TRBD1 identical over 8 bases. The CDR3 is 14 amino acids. Germline values: CDR1 MDHEN, CDR2 SYDVKM. V was pared by 2 bases and J by 10 bases, with 9 bases of the junction left unmatched. Here the CDR3 reads CASSLRAGGAAAFF. For the CDR3, the DNA is TGTGCCAGCAGTTTAAGGGCAGGGGGCGCAGCAGCTTTCTTT.

This sequence joins TRBV6-8 and TRBJ1-1; D remains ambiguous. The CDR3 is made up of 13 amino acids. CDR1 and CDR2 (germline): MNHGY, SAAAGT. Trimming pared 5 bases from V and 1 base from J, leaving 8 bases between. The CDR3 is CASSDARNTEAFF. The DNA for the CDR3 is TGTGCCAGCAGTGACGCGCGGAACACTGAAGCTTTCTTT.

This chain connects TRBV25-1 to TRBJ1-1; a possible D gene is TRBD1 (5 bases). CDR1 and CDR2 (germline): MGHDK, SYGVNS. The CDR3 is 12 amino acids. Trimming took off 7 bases at V and 2 bases at J, with 8 bases between the two ends. The CDR3 DNA reads as TGTGCCAGCATTCAGGGTAACACTGAAGCTTTCTTT. Residues: CASIQGNTEAFF.

This rearrangement joins TRBV7-2 to TRBJ1-4; no reliable D call. Trimming left V 5 bases short and J 7 bases short, with 8 bases between. The CDR3 consists of 12 residues. CDR1 SGHTA and CDR2 FQGNSA come from the germline V gene. The CDR3 here is CASSPPGEKLFF. The CDR3 DNA reads as TGTGCCAGCAGCCCCCCAGGTGAAAAACTGTTTTTT.

The CDR3 spells CASSKGGLAKNIQYF. The CDR3 DNA sequence: TGTGCCAGCAGTAAGGGGGGTCTAGCCAAAAACATTCAGTACTTC. The rearrangement joins TRBV27 to TRBJ2-4; TRBD1 or TRBD2 may be the D gene (6 bases each). The length of the CDR3 is 15 residues. V was trimmed by 5 bases and J by 0 bases, leaving 11 bases between them. The V gene's germline CDR1 is MNHEY and CDR2 SMNVEV (reference sequence).

The chain employs TRBV6-1 and TRBJ2-7, with 11 bases that match TRBD1. Germline values: CDR1 MNHNS, CDR2 SASEGT. Trimming cost V 6 bases and J 3 bases; bases outside gene matches: 4. CDR3 length equals 14 residues. CDR3 DNA: TGTGCCAGCAGAGAGGGGACAGGGGGCTACGAGCAGTACTTC. This codes for CASREGTGGYEQYF.

This clonotype was counted a single time. This chain uses TRBV7-2 with TRBJ1-1; D remains unclear. Germline loops: CDR1 SGHTA, CDR2 FQGNSA. Deletions cut 0 bases from V and 2 bases from J, with 13 bases between. This CDR3 is built from 16 residues. The CDR3 reads CASSLAWSPRNTEAFF. CDR3 nucleotides: TGTGCCAGCAGCTTAGCGTGGTCACCCCGAAACACTGAAGCTTTCTTT.

The chain carries TRBV19 and TRBJ1-4, with TRBD1 as a possible D gene (5 bases). Germline CDR1 reads LNHDA; CDR2 reads SQIVND (reference sequence). The ends were cut back, 3 bases at V and 5 bases at J, with 13 bases in the middle. The CDR3 has 15 amino acids. CDR3 sequence (DNA): TGTGCCAGTAGTATTACCGGACACATCAATGAAAAACTGTTTTTT. As protein: CASSITGHINEKLFF.

A remark on this clonotype: Its ends do not fully match the called genes, so a read error is possible. This chain links TRBV6-2 or TRBV6-3 with TRBJ1-3; tentative D call: TRBD1 (5 bases). The length of the CDR3 is 15 residues. Germline CDR1 reads MNHEY; CDR2 reads SVGEGT. The CDR3 here is CACSENGGGGNTIYF. The DNA for the CDR3 is TGTGCCTGCAGTGAAAACGGGGGTGGTGGAAACACCATATATTTT.

The rearrangement joins TRBV7-9 to TRBJ2-2, with 8 bases lining up with TRBD2. Losses at the gene ends were 1 base for V and 5 bases for J; bases not matched to a gene: 9. Germline V lookup: CDR1 SEHNR, CDR2 FQNEAQ (reference sequence). The CDR3 is 17 residues long. CDR3 sequence (DNA): TGTGCCAGCAGCTTAGGCGGCGGGGGGAGCGGGACCGGGGAGCTGTTTTTT. As protein: CASSLGGGGSGTGELFF.

On this clonotype: An end of the junction does not agree with germline; a read error may underlie this. In DNA form, the CDR3 reads TGTGCCAGCAGTTTCCCGCAGGGTATCCGCGACTTC. Translating it yields CASSFPQGIRDF. This chain links TRBV12-3 or TRBV12-4 with TRBJ2-7; D is possibly TRBD1 (5 bases). The CDR3 runs 12 residues.

The table lists this clonotype with a few counts. The chain has TRBV11-2 and TRBJ1-2; D not certain. With 5 bases removed from V and 8 bases from J, the gap between germline ends came to 12 bases. The CDR3 loop spans 12 amino acids. From germline, CDR1 is SGHAT and CDR2 FQNNGV. As DNA, the CDR3 is TGTGCCAGCAGCCACGACGAGTGGGGCTACACCTTC. Residues: CASSHDEWGYTF.

This clonotype was detected once. The CDR3 is CASSDGRWNTGELFF. DNA of the CDR3: TGTGCCAGCAGTGACGGTCGTTGGAACACCGGGGAGCTGTTTTTT. The rearrangement joins TRBV2 to TRBJ2-2; D gene uncertain. The CDR3 is made up of 15 amino acids. Germline CDR1 reads SNHLY; CDR2 reads FYNNEI. Trimming took off 3 bases at V and 1 base at J, with 9 bases between the two ends.